This is a list of T cell receptor beta chains from one sample in a study of kidney transplant recipient with SARS-CoV-2 infection. TCRdb used MiXCR to reprocess the reads, holding one entry per CDR3 protein. The sample contains fewer than 250,000 distinct CDR3 sequences, under 35% of which appear only once. This specimen consisted of a blood sample, obtained at baseline and on day 111 from a kidney transplant recipient. These receptors all stem from a male patient aged 25-45 years who had COVID-19 and was a kidney transplant recipient. Some T cells may be transferred from the graft donor. The CDR3 runs from the conserved cysteine through the conserved F or W. Each record gives: D gene, clone size, V gene, J gene, CDR3 DNA, CDR3 protein. The D gene is left open where the match is weak. Clone size is stated in some rows and not others, as once, few, many or a class when expanded.

>.|many|TRBV19|TRBJ1-2
TGTGCCAGTAGTATGCTTGAGACAAATCGAAAGACCTATGGCTACACCTTC
CASSMLETNRKTYGYTF
>TRBD1|many|TRBV6-2/TRBV6-3|TRBJ1-5
TGTGCCAGCAGTTACTCAGGGAGGGACAGAAGATATAGCAATCAGCCCCAGCATTTT
CASSYSGRDRRYSNQPQHF
>TRBD1|.|TRBV30|TRBJ1-5
TGTGCCTGGAGTGTCCGGGGCAGGGGGTGCAATCAGCCCCAGCATTTT
CAWSVRGRGCNQPQHF
>TRBD2|.|TRBV4-1|TRBJ2-1
TGCGCCAGCGGCCAAGATATCTGGACTAGCGGGAGAGGTGAGCAGTTCTTC
CASGQDIWTSGRGEQFF
>.|.|TRBV11-2|TRBJ2-3
TGTGCCAGCAACTTAGGCCTTCCTAGCTGGGGGGTCACAGATACGCAGTATTTT
CASNLGLPSWGVTDTQYF
>.|many|TRBV9|TRBJ1-6
TGTGCCAGCAGCGTAGCTGGCTCCTATAATTCACCCCTCCACTTT
CASSVAGSYNSPLHF
>.|many|TRBV27|TRBJ2-1
TGTGCCAGCAGTTTAGTCTCCTACAATGAGCAGTTCTTC
CASSLVSYNEQFF
>.|many|TRBV7-9|TRBJ2-7
TGTGCCAGCAGCTTATCGGGGGATGAGCAGTACTTC
CASSLSGDEQYF
>.|many|TRBV7-9|TRBJ2-5
TGTGCCAGCAGCCACGAGGGACTCCAAGAGACCCAGTACTTC
CASSHEGLQETQYF
>.|.|TRBV6-5|TRBJ2-2
TGTGCCAGCAGTTACAAGAGATCGAACACCGGGGAGCTGATCTTT
CASSYKRSNTGELIF
>.|many|TRBV12-3/TRBV12-4|TRBJ2-1
TGTGCCAGCAGTTTTTTTTTGCCCAGGTCGGGTGAGCAGTTCTTC
CASSFFLPRSGEQFF
>.|.|TRBV7-9|TRBJ1-2
TGTGCCAGCAGCTGCTGGCAATACCATGGAAAGACCTATGGCTACACCTTC
CASSCWQYHGKTYGYTF
>.|many|TRBV29-1|TRBJ1-1
TGCAGCGCCTCTCTAAGACCGGTGAACACTGAAGCTTTCTTT
CSASLRPVNTEAFF
>.|few|TRBV6-2/TRBV6-3|TRBJ1-2
TGTGCCAGCAGTGTTTCTAGCTGCATCGGAAAGACCTATGGCTACACCTTC
CASSVSSCIGKTYGYTF
>.|many|TRBV4-3|TRBJ1-2
TGCGCCAGCAGCTATAGTCAAGGACGTCGAAAGACCTATTGCTACACCTTC
CASSYSQGRRKTYCYTF
>.|many|TRBV6-9|TRBJ2-6
TGTGCCAGCAGTCAGTACGTTATCGCCTTACGACAAAGTCGGGCCAACGTCCTGACTTTC
CASSQYVIALRQSRANVLTF
>TRBD1|few|TRBV10-2|TRBJ2-1
TGCGCCAGCACCGGGATGGGTGGGGACAGGGGGCCGGGGCAGTTCTTC
CASTGMGGDRGPGQFF